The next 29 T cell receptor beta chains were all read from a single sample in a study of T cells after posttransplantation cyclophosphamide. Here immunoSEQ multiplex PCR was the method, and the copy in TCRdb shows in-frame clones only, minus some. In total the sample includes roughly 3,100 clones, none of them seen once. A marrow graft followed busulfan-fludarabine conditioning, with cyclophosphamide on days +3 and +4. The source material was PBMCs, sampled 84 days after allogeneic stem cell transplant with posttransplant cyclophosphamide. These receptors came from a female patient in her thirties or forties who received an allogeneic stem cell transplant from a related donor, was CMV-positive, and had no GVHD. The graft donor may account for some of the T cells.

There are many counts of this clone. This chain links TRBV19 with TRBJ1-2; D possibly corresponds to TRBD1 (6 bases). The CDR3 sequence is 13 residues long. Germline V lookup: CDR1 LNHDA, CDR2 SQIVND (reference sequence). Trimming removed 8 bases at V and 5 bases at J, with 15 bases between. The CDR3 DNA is TGTGCCAGTGTGGCGCAGGGGTCATATGGCTACACCTTC. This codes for CASVAQGSYGYTF.

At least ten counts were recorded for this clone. CDR3 sequence: CASSIAGPSSYEQYF. The CDR3 DNA reads TGTGCCAGTAGTATAGCAGGCCCATCCTCCTACGAGCAGTACTTC. This chain connects TRBV19 to TRBJ2-7, with no clear D. Between the trimmed V and J ends, which lost 1 base and 0 bases, there was a span of 10 bases. The length of the CDR3 is 15 residues. Germline V gene data show CDR1 as LNHDA and CDR2 as SQIVND (reference sequence).

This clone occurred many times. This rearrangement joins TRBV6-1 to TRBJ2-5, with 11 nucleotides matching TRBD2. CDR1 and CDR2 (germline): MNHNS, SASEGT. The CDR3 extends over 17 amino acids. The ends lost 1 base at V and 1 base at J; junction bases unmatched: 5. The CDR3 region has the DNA TGTGCCAGCAGTGAAGAGATAGCGGGGGGGTCCCAAGAGACCCAGTACTTC. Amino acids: CASSEEIAGGSQETQYF.

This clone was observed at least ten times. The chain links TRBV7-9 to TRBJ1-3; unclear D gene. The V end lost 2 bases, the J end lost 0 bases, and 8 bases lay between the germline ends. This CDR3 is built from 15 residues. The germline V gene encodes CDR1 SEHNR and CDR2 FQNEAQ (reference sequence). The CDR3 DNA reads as TGTGCCAGCAGCTTACTCGTCAGCTCTGGAAACACCATATATTTT. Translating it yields CASSLLVSSGNTIYF.

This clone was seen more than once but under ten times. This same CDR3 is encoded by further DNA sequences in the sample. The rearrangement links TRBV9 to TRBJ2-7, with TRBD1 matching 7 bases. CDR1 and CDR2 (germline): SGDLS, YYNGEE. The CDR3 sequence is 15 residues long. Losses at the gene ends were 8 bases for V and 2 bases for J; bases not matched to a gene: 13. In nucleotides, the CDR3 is TGTGCCAGTAGTTTCAAACAGGGGACGGCCTACGAGCAGTACTTC. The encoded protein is CASSFKQGTAYEQYF.

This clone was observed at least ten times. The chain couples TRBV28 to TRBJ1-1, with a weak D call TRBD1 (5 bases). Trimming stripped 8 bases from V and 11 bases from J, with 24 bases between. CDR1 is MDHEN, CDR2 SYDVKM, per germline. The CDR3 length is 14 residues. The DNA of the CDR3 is TGTGCCAGCTCCAGTGGAGGAGGGGTGCTGGGGGCTTTCTTT. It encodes CASSSGGGVLGAFF.

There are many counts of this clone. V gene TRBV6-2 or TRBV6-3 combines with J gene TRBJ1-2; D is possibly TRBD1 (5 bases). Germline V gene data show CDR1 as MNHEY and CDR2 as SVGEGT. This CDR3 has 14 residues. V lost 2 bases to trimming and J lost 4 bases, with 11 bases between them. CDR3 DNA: TGTGCCAGCAGTTACCCCGCGGGGGTCTATGGCTACACCTTC. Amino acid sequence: CASSYPAGVYGYTF.

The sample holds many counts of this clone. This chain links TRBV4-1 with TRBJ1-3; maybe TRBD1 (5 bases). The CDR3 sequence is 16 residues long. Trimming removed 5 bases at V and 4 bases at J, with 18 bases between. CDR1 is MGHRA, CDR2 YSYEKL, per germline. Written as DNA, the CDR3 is TGCGCCAGCAGCGGGGCAGGGTATCTGCGGGGAAACACCATATATTTT. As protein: CASSGAGYLRGNTIYF.

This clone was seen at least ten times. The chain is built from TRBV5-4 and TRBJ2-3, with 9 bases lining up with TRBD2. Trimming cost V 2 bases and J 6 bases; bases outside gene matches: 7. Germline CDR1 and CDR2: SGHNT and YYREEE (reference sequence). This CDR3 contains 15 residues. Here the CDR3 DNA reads TGTGCCAGCAGCTTAAAGCGGGGGGACCGGGATACGCAGTATTTT. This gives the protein CASSLKRGDRDTQYF.

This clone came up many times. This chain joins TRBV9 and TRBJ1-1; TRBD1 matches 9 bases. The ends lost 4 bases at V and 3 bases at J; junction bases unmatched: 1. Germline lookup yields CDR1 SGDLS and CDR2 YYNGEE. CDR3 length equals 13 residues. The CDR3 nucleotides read TGTGCCAGCAGCTGGACAGGGGACACTGAAGCTTTCTTT. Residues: CASSWTGDTEAFF.

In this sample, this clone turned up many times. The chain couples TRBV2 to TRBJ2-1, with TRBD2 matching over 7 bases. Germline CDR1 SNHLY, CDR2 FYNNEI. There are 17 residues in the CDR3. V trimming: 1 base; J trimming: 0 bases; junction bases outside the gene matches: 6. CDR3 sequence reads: CASSEGWRGSSYNEQFF. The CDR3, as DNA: TGTGCCAGCAGTGAAGGTTGGCGGGGGAGCTCCTACAATGAGCAGTTCTTC.

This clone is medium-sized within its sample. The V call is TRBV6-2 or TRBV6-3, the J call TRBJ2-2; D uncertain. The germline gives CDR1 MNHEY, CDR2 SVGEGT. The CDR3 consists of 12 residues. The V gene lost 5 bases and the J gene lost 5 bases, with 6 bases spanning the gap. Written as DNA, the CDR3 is TGTGCCAGCAGTACATTAACCGGGGAGCTGTTTTTT. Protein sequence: CASSTLTGELFF.

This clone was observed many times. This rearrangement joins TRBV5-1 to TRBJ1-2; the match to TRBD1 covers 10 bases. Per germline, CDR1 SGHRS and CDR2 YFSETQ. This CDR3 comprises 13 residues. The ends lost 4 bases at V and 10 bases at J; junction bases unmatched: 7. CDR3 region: CASSMGQGRDYTF. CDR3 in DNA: TGCGCCAGCAGCATGGGACAGGGGAGGGACTACACCTTC.

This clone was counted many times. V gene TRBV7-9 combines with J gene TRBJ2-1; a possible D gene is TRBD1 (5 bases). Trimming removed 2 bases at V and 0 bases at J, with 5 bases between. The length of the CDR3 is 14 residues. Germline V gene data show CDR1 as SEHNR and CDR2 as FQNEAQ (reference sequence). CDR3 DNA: TGTGCCAGCAGCTTACAGGGCTCCTACAATGAGCAGTTCTTC. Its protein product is CASSLQGSYNEQFF. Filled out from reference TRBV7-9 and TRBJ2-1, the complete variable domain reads DTGVSQNPRHKITKRGQNVTFRCDPISEHNRLYWYRQTLGQGPEFLTYFQNEAQLEKSRLLSDRFSAERPKGSFSTLEIQRTEQGDSAMYLCASSLQGSYNEQFFGPGTRLTVL.

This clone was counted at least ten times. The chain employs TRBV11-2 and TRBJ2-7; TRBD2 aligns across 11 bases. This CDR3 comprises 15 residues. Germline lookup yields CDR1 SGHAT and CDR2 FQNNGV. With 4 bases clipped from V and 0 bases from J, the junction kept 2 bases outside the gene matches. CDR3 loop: CASSSGLAGSYEQYF. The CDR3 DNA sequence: TGTGCCAGCAGCTCTGGACTAGCGGGCTCCTACGAGCAGTACTTC.

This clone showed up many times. As DNA, the CDR3 is TGTGCCAGTAGTACTTCGGGGGGGACGACTGAAGCTTTCTTT. It specifies CASSTSGGTTEAFF. The chain joins TRBV19 to TRBJ1-1; D is perhaps TRBD1 (5 bases). The V end lost 4 bases, the J end lost 5 bases, and 14 bases lay between the germline ends. Germline CDR1 reads LNHDA; CDR2 reads SQIVND (reference sequence). There are 14 residues in the CDR3.

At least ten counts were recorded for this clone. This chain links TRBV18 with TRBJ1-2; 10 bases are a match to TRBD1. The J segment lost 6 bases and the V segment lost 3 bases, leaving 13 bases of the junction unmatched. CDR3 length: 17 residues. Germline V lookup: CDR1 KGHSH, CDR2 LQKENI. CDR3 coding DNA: TGTGCCAGCTCACCTCCGACAGGGGGCGAGAGTTTAAATGGCTACACCTTC. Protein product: CASSPPTGGESLNGYTF.

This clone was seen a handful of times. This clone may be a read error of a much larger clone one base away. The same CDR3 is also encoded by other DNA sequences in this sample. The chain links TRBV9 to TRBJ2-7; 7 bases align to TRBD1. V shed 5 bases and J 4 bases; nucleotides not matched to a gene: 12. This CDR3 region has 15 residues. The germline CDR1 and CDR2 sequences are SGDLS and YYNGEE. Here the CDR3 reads CASSIKQGTAYEQYF. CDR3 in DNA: TGTGCCAGCAGTATCAAACAGGGGACGGCATACGAGCAGTACTTC.

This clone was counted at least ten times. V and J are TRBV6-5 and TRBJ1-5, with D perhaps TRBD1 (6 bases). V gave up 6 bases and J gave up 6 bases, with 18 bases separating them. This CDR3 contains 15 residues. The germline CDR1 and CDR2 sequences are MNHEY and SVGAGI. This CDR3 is CASRPLGRGSQPQHF. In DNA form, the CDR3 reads TGTGCCAGCAGGCCGCTTGGCAGGGGCAGTCAGCCCCAGCATTTT.

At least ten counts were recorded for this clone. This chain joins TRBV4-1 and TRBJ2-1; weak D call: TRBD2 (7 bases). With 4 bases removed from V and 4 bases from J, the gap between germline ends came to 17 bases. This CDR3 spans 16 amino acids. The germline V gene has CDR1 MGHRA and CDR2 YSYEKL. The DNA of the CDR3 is TGCGCCAGCAGCCCCCCCCTACAGGGACTATACAATGAGCAGTTCTTC. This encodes CASSPPLQGLYNEQFF.

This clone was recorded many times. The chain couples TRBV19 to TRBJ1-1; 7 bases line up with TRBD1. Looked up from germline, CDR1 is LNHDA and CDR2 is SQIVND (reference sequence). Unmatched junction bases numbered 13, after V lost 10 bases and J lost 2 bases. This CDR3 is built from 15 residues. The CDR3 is CATDPMGQQNTEAFF. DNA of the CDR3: TGTGCCACCGATCCCATGGGACAGCAAAACACTGAAGCTTTCTTT.

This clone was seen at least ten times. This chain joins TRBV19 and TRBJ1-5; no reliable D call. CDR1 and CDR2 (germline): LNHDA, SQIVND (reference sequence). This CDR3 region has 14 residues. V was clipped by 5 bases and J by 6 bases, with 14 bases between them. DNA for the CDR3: TGTGCCAGTAGTCCACACAGAGGCCCTCAGCCCCAGCATTTT. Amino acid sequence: CASSPHRGPQPQHF. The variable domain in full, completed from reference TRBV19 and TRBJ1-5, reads DGGITQSPKYLFRKEGQNVTLSCEQNLNHDAMYWYRQDPGQGLRLIYYSQIVNDFQKGDIAEGYSVSREKKESFPLTVTSAQKNPTAFYLCASSPHRGPQPQHFGDGTRLSIL.

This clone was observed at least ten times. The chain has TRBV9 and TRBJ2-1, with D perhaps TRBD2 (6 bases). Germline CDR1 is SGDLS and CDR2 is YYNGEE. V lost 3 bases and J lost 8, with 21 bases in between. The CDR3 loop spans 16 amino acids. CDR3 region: CASSDPLGSGEDEQFF. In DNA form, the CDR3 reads TGTGCCAGCAGCGACCCTCTAGGTTCGGGGGAGGATGAGCAGTTCTTC.

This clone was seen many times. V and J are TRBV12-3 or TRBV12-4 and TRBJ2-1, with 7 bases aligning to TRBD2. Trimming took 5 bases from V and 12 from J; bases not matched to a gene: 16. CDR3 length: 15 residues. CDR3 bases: TGTGCCAGCAGTCTCAGCGGAGCGGGGCTCCGGGGGCAGTTCTTC. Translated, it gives CASSLSGAGLRGQFF.

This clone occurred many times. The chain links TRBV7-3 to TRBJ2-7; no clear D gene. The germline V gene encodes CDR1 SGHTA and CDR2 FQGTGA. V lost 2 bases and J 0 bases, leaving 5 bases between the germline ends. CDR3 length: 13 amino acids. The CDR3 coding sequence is TGTGCCAGCAGCTTAGGCAACTCCTACGAGCAGTACTTC. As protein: CASSLGNSYEQYF.

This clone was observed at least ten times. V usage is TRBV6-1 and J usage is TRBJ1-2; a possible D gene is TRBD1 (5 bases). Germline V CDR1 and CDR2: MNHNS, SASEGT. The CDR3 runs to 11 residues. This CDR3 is CGVGDNYGYTF. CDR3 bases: TGTGGGGTAGGGGATAACTATGGCTACACCTTC.

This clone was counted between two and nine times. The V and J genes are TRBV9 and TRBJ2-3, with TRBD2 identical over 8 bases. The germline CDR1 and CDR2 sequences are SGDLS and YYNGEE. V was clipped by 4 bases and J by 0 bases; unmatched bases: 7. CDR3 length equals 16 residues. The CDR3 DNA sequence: TGTGCCAGCAGCCGCGCGGGGGGACGGAGCACAGATACGCAGTATTTT. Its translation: CASSRAGGRSTDTQYF.

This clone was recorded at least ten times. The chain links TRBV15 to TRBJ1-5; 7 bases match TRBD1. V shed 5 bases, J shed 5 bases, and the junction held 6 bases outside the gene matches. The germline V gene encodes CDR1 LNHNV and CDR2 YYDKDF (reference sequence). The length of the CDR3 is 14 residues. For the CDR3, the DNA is TGTGCCACCAGCCGGACAGGTGGGGATCAGCCCCAGCATTTT. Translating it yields CATSRTGGDQPQHF.

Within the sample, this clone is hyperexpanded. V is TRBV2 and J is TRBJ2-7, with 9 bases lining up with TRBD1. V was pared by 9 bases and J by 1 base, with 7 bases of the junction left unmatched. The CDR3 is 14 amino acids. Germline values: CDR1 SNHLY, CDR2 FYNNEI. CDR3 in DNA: TGTGCCAGAGGGGTCGGGACAGGGTCCTACGAGCAGTACTTC. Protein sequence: CARGVGTGSYEQYF.